This TCR beta chain derives from a study of cytomegalovirus exposure and HLA in healthy donors. Study at large: About 77 million unique TCRs from HLA-typed donors made up an early data release. Points from the study as a whole: In a later analysis, the majority of CMV-associated beta chains seemingly showed HLA restriction.

Each of the donors was a healthy bone marrow donor. When sampled, the donors appeared nominally healthy, though they likely had unrecorded immune exposures. PCR used 60 Vbeta primers and 13 Jbeta primers. Method: immunoSEQ multiplex PCR; TCRdb's copy keeps in-frame clones and lacks some. Of 100,000 to 150,000 clones in the sample, 84% are singletons; the top ten hold roughly 2.7%. The germline V and J ends were trimmed by 3 bases and 1 base, with 15 bases remaining between them. CDR3 length equals 16 residues. Germline CDR1 SNHLY, CDR2 FYNNEI. Concerning this clone: What it binds is not known.

The genes are TRBV2 and TRBJ2-5; a weak D match, TRBD2 (6 bases). The sample consisted of PBMCs. This clonotype was obtained from a man aged 50-59 years in good health and CMV-seronegative. The CDR3 nucleotides read TGTGCCAGCAGTGATATGGCTAGCGTAAGCCAAGAGACCCAGTACTTC. Protein sequence: CASSDMASVSQETQYF. The variable domain in full, with the rest retrieved from reference TRBV2 and TRBJ2-5, is EPEVTQTPSHQVTQMGQEVILRCVPISNHLYFYWYRQILGQKVEFLVSFYNNEISEKSEIFDDQFSVERPDGSNFTLKIRSTKLEDSAMYFCASSDMASVSQETQYFGPGTRLLVL.